Below, 21 T cell receptor beta chains from the same sample are listed, as sequenced in a study of blood T cell repertoires in COVID-19. Repertoires were generated with immunoSEQ multiplex PCR, while TCRdb's copy carries only in-frame clones and drops some. The sample lists about 200,000 clones; under 90% were seen once. Sequenced input: peripheral blood. All receptors derive from a man aged 60 to 69 with acute or convalescent COVID-19.

The rearrangement joins TRBV6-1 to TRBJ2-2, with TRBD1 identical over 7 bases. V lost 3 bases and J lost 7; bases outside the gene matches: 5. This CDR3 comprises 14 residues. Per the germline V gene, CDR1 is MNHNS and CDR2 is SASEGT. CDR3 in DNA: TGTGCCAGCAGTGAGTTCTCAGGGGGCGGGGAGCTGTTTTTT. Amino acid sequence: CASSEFSGGGELFF.

The chain links TRBV18 to TRBJ1-5, with 11 bases aligning to TRBD1. The CDR3 has 15 amino acids. Germline lookup yields CDR1 KGHSH and CDR2 LQKENI. V gave up 5 bases and J gave up 6 bases; unmatched junction bases: 6. The CDR3 spells CASSSGQGAGQPQHF. The DNA of the CDR3 is TGTGCCAGCTCATCCGGACAGGGGGCCGGTCAGCCCCAGCATTTT.

This clone was observed once. The chain is built from TRBV18 and TRBJ2-5; D is unresolved. This CDR3 is 13 amino acids long. The germline CDR1 and CDR2 sequences are KGHSH and LQKENI. V shed 2 bases and J shed 4 bases, with 8 bases lying between them. CDR3 in amino acids: CASSPRQAETQYF. CDR3 in DNA: TGTGCCAGCTCACCAAGGCAGGCAGAGACCCAGTACTTC.

The rearrangement joins TRBV13 to TRBJ1-2, with D uncertain. CDR3 length: 14 amino acids. Germline CDR1 is PRHDT and CDR2 is FYEKMQ (reference sequence). V was pared by 2 bases and J by 5 bases, with 12 bases between. The chain's CDR3 is CASSLSGQFYGYTF. CDR3 in DNA: TGTGCCAGCAGCTTATCGGGTCAGTTTTATGGCTACACCTTC.

The chain recombines TRBV7-2 with TRBJ1-5; TRBD1 is a possible D gene (5 bases). The CDR3 has 14 amino acids. Per germline, CDR1 SGHTA and CDR2 FQGNSA. Trimming shortened V by 6 bases and J by 7 bases, and 16 bases separated the two germline ends. The CDR3 bases are TGTGCCAGCAGGGGGCAGGGAAGCTCGCAGCCCCAGCATTTT. This encodes CASRGQGSSQPQHF.

The chain combines TRBV6-2 or TRBV6-3 with TRBJ2-3, with TRBD1 matching 8 bases. J gave up 1 base and V 1 base, and 4 bases lay outside the gene matches. The CDR3 covers 16 residues. Looked up from germline, CDR1 is MNHEY and CDR2 is SVGEGT. In nucleotides, the CDR3 is TGTGCCAGCAGTTACTTAGGGGGACAGGGCACAGATACGCAGTATTTT. Translating it yields CASSYLGGQGTDTQYF.

The chain carries TRBV7-6 and TRBJ2-3, with D perhaps TRBD2 (5 bases). The CDR3 contains 17 residues. In germline, CDR1 is SGHVS, CDR2 FNYEAQ. Trimming pared 5 bases from V and 2 bases from J, leaving 20 bases between. Written as DNA, the CDR3 is TGTGCCAGCAGCCTGAGGGCGGCCGACGGCTCCACAGATACGCAGTATTTT. It specifies CASSLRAADGSTDTQYF.

The chain joins TRBV27 to TRBJ2-7, with 10 positions matching TRBD1. V gave up 6 bases and J gave up 3 bases; unmatched junction bases: 14. The CDR3 spans 17 residues. CDR1 is MNHEY and CDR2 is SMNVEV in the germline V gene (reference sequence). The CDR3 protein is CASRLVSGGTGDYEQYF. Here the CDR3 DNA reads TGTGCCAGCAGACTAGTATCGGGTGGGACAGGGGACTACGAGCAGTACTTC.

The chain joins TRBV3-1 (or the pseudogene TRBV3-2) to TRBJ2-2; 8 nucleotides line up with TRBD1. The CDR3 is made up of 15 amino acids. Unmatched junction bases numbered 11, after V lost 8 bases and J lost 6 bases. In germline, CDR1 is LGHDT, CDR2 YNNKEL (reference sequence). CDR3 DNA sequence: TGTGCCAGCGGATCAGGGGGCGCGGTGTCCGGGGAGCTGTTTTTT. Encoded protein: CASGSGGAVSGELFF.

This clone was detected a few times. The chain carries TRBV7-2 and TRBJ1-2; D gene unclear. CDR1 and CDR2 from the germline V gene are SGHTA and FQGNSA. V was shortened by 4 bases and J by 1 base, with 10 bases between the two germline ends. This CDR3 contains 14 residues. The chain's CDR3 is CASSSSAGNYGYTF. The DNA for the CDR3 is TGTGCCAGCAGCTCAAGCGCGGGTAACTATGGCTACACCTTC.

V gene TRBV10-3 combines with J gene TRBJ1-1, with D possibly being TRBD1 (5 bases). The germline V gene has CDR1 ENHRY and CDR2 SYGVKD. V was trimmed by 6 bases and J by 1 base, leaving 12 bases between them. The CDR3 has 14 residues. The CDR3 nucleotides read TGTGCCATCAGCGAGACAGTACAGAACACTGAAGCTTTCTTT. Residues: CAISETVQNTEAFF.

The rearrangement uses TRBV5-4 and TRBJ2-5; 8 bases line up with TRBD2. The CDR3 has 16 residues. Germline CDR1 SGHNT, CDR2 YYREEE (reference sequence). Trimming cost V 4 bases and J 3 bases; bases outside gene matches: 11. The CDR3 DNA sequence: TGTGCCAGCAGCCCCGGGGGGGCAGCGGGTGAAGAGACCCAGTACTTC. Its translation is CASSPGGAAGEETQYF.

CDR3 coding DNA: TGTGCCAGCAGACGGGGTTATAATGAGCAGTTCTTC. It encodes CASRRGYNEQFF. This chain joins TRBV25-1 and TRBJ2-1, with D tentatively TRBD2 (5 bases). The germline V and J ends were trimmed by 6 bases and 7 bases, with 10 bases remaining between them. The germline gives CDR1 MGHDK, CDR2 SYGVNS. The CDR3 contains 12 residues.

V is TRBV27 and J is TRBJ2-1; 10 bases are shared with TRBD2. Germline V gene lookup returns CDR1 MNHEY and CDR2 SMNVEV (reference sequence). The CDR3 runs 15 residues. The junction had 7 bases not matched to a gene; V was cut back by 7 bases and J by 4 bases. This chain's CDR3 is CASNLAGEGYNEQFF. The CDR3 nucleotides are TGTGCCAGCAACCTAGCGGGGGAGGGTTACAATGAGCAGTTCTTC.

The genes are TRBV10-3 and TRBJ1-5; 12 bases are shared with TRBD1. The CDR3 totals 16 residues. Trimming at V came to 10 bases and at J to 0 bases, leaving 7 bases not matched to a gene. The germline V gene encodes CDR1 ENHRY and CDR2 SYGVKD. The CDR3, as DNA: TGTGCCACTTCCGGGACAGGGGGCCGTAGCAATCAGCCCCAGCATTTT. Amino acid sequence: CATSGTGGRSNQPQHF.

V usage is TRBV13 and J usage is TRBJ2-1; 8 bases fit TRBD1. This CDR3 is 11 amino acids long. The germline V gene encodes CDR1 PRHDT and CDR2 FYEKMQ (reference sequence). The trim removed 8 bases at V and 8 bases at J, leaving 2 bases unmatched. This chain's CDR3 is CASGTGDEQFF. DNA of the CDR3: TGTGCCAGCGGGACAGGCGATGAGCAGTTCTTC.

The chain couples TRBV11-2 to TRBJ2-1, with 13 nucleotides matching TRBD2. V lost 1 base and J lost 6; bases outside the gene matches: 6. The CDR3 totals 17 residues. Per the germline V gene, CDR1 is SGHAT and CDR2 is FQNNGV. CDR3 sequence reads: CASSLGTSGSISNEQFF. The CDR3 coding sequence is TGTGCCAGCAGCTTAGGGACTAGCGGGAGTATCAGCAATGAGCAGTTCTTC. Drawing the rest from reference TRBV11-2 and TRBJ2-1, the complete variable domain is EAGVAQSPRYKIIEKRQSVAFWCNPISGHATLYWYQQILGQGPKLLIQFQNNGVVDDSQLPKDRFSAERLKGVDSTLKIQPAKLEDSAVYLCASSLGTSGSISNEQFFGPGTRLTVL.

The V gene is TRBV27, the J gene TRBJ2-1, with D perhaps TRBD1 (6 bases). This CDR3 has 15 amino acids. Germline CDR1 is MNHEY and CDR2 is SMNVEV (reference sequence). Trimming shortened V by 5 bases and J by 2 bases, and 13 bases separated the two germline ends. The CDR3 DNA reads as TGTGCCAGCAGTCCCCGGGACATGACCTACAATGAGCAGTTCTTC. Amino acid sequence: CASSPRDMTYNEQFF.

The chain employs TRBV10-3 and TRBJ2-7; 9 nucleotides align to TRBD1. The V segment lost 5 bases and the J segment 2 bases; nucleotides outside the gene matches: 4. The CDR3 spans 14 residues. Germline CDR1 reads ENHRY; CDR2 reads SYGVKD. CDR3 nucleotide sequence: TGTGCCATCAGTCGACAGGGGGTCACCTACGAGCAGTACTTC. This codes for CAISRQGVTYEQYF.

CDR3: CASSYLTGDYGYTF. CDR3 nucleotides: TGTGCCAGCAGTTATCTCACAGGGGACTATGGCTACACCTTC. V is TRBV6-5 and J is TRBJ1-2, with 7 bases aligning to TRBD1. The V segment lost 3 bases and the J segment 3 bases; nucleotides outside the gene matches: 4. The CDR3 length is 14 residues. The germline V gene encodes CDR1 MNHEY and CDR2 SVGAGI.

The V call is TRBV9, the J call TRBJ1-2; TRBD1 agrees at 8 bases. Looked up from germline, CDR1 is SGDLS and CDR2 is YYNGEE. The CDR3 has 14 residues. The V gene end was trimmed by 0 bases and the J gene end by 3 bases; junction bases not matched to a gene: 1. CDR3 nucleotides: TGTGCCAGCAGCGTAGGACAGGGGCACTATGGCTACACCTTC. Protein sequence: CASSVGQGHYGYTF.